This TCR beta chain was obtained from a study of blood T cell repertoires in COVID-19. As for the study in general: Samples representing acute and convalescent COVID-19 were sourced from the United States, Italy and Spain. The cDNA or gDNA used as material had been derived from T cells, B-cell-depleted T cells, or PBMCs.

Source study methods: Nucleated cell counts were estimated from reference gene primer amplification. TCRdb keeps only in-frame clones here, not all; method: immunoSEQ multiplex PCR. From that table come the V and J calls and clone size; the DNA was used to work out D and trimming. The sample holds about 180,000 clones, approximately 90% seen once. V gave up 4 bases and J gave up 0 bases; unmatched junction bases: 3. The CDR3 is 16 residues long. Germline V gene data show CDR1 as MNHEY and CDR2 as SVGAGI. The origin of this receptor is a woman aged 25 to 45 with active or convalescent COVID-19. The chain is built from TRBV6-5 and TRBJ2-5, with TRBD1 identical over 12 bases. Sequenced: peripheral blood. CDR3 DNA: TGTGCCAGCAGTTGGGGGACAGGGGGCGACCAAGAGACCCAGTACTTC. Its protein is CASSWGTGGDQETQYF.